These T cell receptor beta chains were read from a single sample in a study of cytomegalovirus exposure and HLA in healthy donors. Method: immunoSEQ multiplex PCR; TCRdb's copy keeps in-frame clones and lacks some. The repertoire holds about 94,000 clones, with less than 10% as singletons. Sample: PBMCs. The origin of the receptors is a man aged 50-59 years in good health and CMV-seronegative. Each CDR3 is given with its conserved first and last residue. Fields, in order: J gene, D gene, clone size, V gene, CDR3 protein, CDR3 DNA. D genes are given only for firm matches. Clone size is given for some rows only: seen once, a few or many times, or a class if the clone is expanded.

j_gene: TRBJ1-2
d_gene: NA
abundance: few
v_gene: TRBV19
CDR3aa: CASSDSRGYTF
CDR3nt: TGTGCCAGTAGCGACAGTCGGGGCTACACCTTC

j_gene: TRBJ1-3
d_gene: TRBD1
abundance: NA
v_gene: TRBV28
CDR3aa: CASSRGTGGGNTIYF
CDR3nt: TGTGCCAGCAGCCGGGGGACAGGGGGCGGAAACACCATATATTTT

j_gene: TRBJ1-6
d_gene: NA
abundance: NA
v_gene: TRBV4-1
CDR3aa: CASSHPSGMGLEDSPLHF
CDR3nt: TGCGCCAGCAGCCACCCCAGCGGGATGGGCCTGGAGGATTCACCCCTCCACTTT

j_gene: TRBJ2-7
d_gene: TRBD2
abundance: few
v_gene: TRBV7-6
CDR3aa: CASSLATSGGYEQYF
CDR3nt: TGTGCCAGCAGCTTAGCAACTAGCGGGGGCTACGAGCAGTACTTC

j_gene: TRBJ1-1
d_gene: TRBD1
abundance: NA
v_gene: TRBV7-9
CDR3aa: CASSSFGTGEAFF
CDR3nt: TGTGCCAGCAGCTCTTTCGGGACAGGAGAAGCTTTCTTT

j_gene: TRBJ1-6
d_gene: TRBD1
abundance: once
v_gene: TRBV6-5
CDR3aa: CASRGTGTNSPPHF
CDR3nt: TGTGCCAGCAGGGGGACAGGGACCAATTCACCCCCCCACTTT

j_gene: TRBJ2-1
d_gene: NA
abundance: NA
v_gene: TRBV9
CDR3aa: CASSVVETEDEQFF
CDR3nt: TGTGCCAGCAGCGTAGTTGAGACAGAAGATGAGCAGTTCTTC

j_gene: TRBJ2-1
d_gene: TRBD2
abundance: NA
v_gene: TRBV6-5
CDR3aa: CASSIRGGGEQFF
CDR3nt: TGTGCCAGCAGCATTAGAGGCGGGGGGGAGCAGTTCTTC

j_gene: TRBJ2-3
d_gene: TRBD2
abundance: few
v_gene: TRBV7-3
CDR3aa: CASGPSGSTDTQYF
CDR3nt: TGTGCCAGCGGTCCTAGCGGTAGCACAGATACGCAGTATTTT

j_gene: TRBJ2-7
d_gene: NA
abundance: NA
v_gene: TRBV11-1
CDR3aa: CASSLGGSGIGYEQYF
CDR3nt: TGTGCCAGCAGCTTAGGAGGCTCCGGCATCGGCTACGAGCAGTACTTC

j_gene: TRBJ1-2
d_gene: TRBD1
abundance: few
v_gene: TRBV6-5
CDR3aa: CASITGAGGYTF
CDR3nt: TGTGCCAGCATCACAGGGGCAGGAGGCTACACCTTC

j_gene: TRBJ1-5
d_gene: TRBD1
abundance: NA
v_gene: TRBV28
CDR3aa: CASSKGTVSNQPQHF
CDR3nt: TGTGCCAGCAGTAAAGGGACAGTAAGCAATCAGCCCCAGCATTTT

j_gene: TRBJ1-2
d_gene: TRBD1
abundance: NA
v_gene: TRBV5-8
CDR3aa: CASTIQQGTAGYTF
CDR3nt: TGTGCCAGCACCATCCAACAGGGGACGGCTGGCTACACCTTC

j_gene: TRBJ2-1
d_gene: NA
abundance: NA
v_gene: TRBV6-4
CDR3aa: CASSDGLPYNEQFF
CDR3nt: TGTGCCAGCAGTGACGGGCTTCCTTACAATGAGCAGTTCTTC

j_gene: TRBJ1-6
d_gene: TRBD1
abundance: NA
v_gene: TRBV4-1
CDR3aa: CASSRQGAHDNSPLHF
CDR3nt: TGCGCCAGCAGCCGACAGGGGGCCCATGATAATTCACCCCTCCACTTT

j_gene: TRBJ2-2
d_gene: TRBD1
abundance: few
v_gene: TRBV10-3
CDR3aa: CAITDRALGELFF
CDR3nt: TGTGCCATCACGGACAGGGCTCTTGGGGAGCTGTTTTTT

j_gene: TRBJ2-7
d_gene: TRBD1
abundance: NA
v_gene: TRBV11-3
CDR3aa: CASSLAGQGYEQYF
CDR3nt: TGTGCCAGCAGCTTAGCCGGACAGGGCTACGAGCAGTACTTC

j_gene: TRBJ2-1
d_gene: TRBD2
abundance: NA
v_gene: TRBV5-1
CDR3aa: CASSLQREWYNEQFF
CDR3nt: TGCGCCAGCAGCCTGCAGCGGGAGTGGTACAATGAGCAGTTCTTC

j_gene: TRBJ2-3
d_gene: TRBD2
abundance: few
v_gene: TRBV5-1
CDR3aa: CASSWSGGSTDTQYF
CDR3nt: TGCGCCAGCAGCTGGAGCGGGGGGAGCACAGATACGCAGTATTTT

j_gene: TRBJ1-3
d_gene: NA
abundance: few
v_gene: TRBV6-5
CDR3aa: CASTQDGHSGNTIYF
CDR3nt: TGTGCCAGCACCCAGGATGGACACTCTGGAAACACCATATATTTT

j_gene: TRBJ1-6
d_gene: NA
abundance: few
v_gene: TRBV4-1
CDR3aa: CASSQDWGEVNSPLHF
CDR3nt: TGCGCCAGCAGCCAAGATTGGGGGGAAGTAAATTCACCCCTCCACTTT

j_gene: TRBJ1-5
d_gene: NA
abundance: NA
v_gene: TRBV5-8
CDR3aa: CASSLTVLARRQPQHF
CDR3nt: TGTGCCAGCAGCTTAACCGTCCTAGCCAGGCGTCAGCCCCAGCATTTT

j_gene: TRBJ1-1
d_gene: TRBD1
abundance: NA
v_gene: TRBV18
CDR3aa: CASSPPGTGNTEAFF
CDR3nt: TGTGCCAGCTCACCACCCGGGACAGGGAACACTGAAGCTTTCTTT

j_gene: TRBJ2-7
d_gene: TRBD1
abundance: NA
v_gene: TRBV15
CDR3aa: CATSRGQGRSHEQYF
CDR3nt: TGTGCCACCAGCAGAGGACAGGGTAGGAGCCACGAGCAGTACTTC

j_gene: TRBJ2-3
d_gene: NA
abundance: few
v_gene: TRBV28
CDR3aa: CASSFFDRRSDTQYF
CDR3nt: TGTGCCAGCAGTTTCTTTGACAGGCGGTCAGATACGCAGTATTTT

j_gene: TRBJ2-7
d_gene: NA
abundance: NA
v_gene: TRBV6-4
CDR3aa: CASSDSMAGQPYEQYF
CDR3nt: TGTGCCAGCAGTGACTCGATGGCGGGACAGCCCTACGAGCAGTACTTC

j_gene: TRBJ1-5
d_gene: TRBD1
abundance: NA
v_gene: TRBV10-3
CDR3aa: CATRPDRGNIQPQHF
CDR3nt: TGTGCCACCCGACCGGACAGGGGGAATATCCAGCCCCAGCATTTT

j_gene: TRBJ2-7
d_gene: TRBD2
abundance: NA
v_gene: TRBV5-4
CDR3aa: CASTKGKRGPYEQYF
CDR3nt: TGTGCCAGCACAAAGGGAAAGCGGGGGCCTTACGAGCAGTACTTC

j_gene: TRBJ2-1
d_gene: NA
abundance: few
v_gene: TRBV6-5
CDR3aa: CASRPTGTYYNEQFF
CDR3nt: TGTGCCAGCAGACCAACCGGGACTTACTACAATGAGCAGTTCTTC

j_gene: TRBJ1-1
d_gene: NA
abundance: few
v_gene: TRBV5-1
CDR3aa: CASFLGQRDRNTEAFF
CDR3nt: TGCGCCAGCTTTCTAGGACAGAGGGATAGGAACACTGAAGCTTTCTTT

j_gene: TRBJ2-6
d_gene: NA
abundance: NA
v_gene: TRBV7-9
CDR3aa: CASSLAGYGANVLTF
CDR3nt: TGTGCCAGCAGCTTAGCGGGCTATGGGGCCAACGTCCTGACTTTC

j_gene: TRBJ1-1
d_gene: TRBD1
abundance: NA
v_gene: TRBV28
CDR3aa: CASIGQGGTEAFF
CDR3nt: TGTGCCAGCATAGGACAGGGGGGCACTGAAGCTTTCTTT

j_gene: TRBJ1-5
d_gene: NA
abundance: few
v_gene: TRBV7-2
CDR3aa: CASSLWGAPDQPQHF
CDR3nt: TGTGCCAGCAGCTTGTGGGGCGCCCCCGATCAGCCCCAGCATTTT

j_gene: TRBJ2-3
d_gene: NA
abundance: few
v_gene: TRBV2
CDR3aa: CASSEGGMRADTQYF
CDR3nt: TGTGCCAGCAGTGAGGGCGGGATGAGGGCAGATACGCAGTATTTT

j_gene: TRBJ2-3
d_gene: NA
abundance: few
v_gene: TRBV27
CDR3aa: CASSFLRGRTDTQYF
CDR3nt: TGTGCCAGCAGTTTTTTGCGGGGGCGGACAGATACGCAGTATTTT

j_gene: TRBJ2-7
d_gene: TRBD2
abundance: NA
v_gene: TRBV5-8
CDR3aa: CASSPRASGGYEQYF
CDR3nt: TGTGCCAGCAGCCCCCGGGCTAGCGGGGGATACGAGCAGTACTTC

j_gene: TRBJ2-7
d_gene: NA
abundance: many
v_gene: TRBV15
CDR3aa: CATSRVQEGEQYF
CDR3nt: TGTGCCACCAGCAGAGTTCAGGAGGGCGAGCAGTACTTC

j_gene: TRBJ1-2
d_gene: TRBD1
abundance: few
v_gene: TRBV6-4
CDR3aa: CASSPSPGTGYGYTF
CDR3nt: TGTGCCAGCAGTCCATCGCCAGGGACAGGATATGGCTACACCTTC

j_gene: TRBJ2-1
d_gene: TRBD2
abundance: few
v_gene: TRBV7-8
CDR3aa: CASSPRTAGGGNNEQFF
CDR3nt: TGTGCCAGCAGCCCGAGAACAGCGGGAGGAGGGAACAATGAGCAGTTCTTC

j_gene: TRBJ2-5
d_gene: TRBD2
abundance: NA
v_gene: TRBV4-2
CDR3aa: CASSQASGRETQYF
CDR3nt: TGTGCCAGCAGCCAAGCTAGCGGGAGAGAGACCCAGTACTTC

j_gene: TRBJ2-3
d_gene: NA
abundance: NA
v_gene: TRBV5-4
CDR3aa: CASSLAGRVVDTQYF
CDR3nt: TGTGCCAGCAGCTTGGCCGGCAGGGTAGTAGATACGCAGTATTTT

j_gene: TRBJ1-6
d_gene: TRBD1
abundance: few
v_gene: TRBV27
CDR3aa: CASSFNDRANSPLHF
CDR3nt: TGTGCCAGCAGTTTCAACGACAGGGCCAATTCACCCCTCCACTTT

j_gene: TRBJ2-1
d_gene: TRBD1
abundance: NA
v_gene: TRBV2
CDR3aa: CASSPYGTGNGGQFF
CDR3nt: TGTGCCAGCAGCCCCTACGGGACAGGGAACGGAGGGCAGTTCTTC

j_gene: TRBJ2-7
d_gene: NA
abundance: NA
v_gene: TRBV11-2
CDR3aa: CASSLGFSSYEQYF
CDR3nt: TGTGCCAGCAGCTTAGGGTTTAGCTCCTACGAGCAGTACTTC

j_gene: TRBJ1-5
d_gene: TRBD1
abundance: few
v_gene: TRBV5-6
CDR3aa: CASSSRQGWQPQHF
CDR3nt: TGTGCCAGCAGCTCCCGACAGGGATGGCAGCCCCAGCATTTT

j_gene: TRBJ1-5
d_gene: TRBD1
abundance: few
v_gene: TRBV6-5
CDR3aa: CASAIQGDQPQHF
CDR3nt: TGTGCCAGCGCCATACAGGGGGATCAGCCCCAGCATTTT

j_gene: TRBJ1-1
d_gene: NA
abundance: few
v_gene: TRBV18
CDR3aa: CASSPQGEAEAFF
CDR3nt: TGTGCCAGCTCACCACAAGGTGAGGCTGAAGCTTTCTTT

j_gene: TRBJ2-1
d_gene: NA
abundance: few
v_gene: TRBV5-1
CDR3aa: CASSEGLGMVNEQFF
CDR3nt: TGCGCCAGCAGCGAGGGACTGGGGATGGTCAATGAGCAGTTCTTC

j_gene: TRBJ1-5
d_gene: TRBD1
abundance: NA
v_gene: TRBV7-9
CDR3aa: CASSSGTGDNQPQHF
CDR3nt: TGTGCCAGCAGCTCCGGGACAGGGGACAATCAGCCCCAGCATTTT

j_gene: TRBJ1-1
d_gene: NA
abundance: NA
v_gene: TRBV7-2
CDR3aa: CASSYRDRNTEAFF
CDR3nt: TGTGCCAGCAGCTACAGGGACCGGAACACTGAAGCTTTCTTT